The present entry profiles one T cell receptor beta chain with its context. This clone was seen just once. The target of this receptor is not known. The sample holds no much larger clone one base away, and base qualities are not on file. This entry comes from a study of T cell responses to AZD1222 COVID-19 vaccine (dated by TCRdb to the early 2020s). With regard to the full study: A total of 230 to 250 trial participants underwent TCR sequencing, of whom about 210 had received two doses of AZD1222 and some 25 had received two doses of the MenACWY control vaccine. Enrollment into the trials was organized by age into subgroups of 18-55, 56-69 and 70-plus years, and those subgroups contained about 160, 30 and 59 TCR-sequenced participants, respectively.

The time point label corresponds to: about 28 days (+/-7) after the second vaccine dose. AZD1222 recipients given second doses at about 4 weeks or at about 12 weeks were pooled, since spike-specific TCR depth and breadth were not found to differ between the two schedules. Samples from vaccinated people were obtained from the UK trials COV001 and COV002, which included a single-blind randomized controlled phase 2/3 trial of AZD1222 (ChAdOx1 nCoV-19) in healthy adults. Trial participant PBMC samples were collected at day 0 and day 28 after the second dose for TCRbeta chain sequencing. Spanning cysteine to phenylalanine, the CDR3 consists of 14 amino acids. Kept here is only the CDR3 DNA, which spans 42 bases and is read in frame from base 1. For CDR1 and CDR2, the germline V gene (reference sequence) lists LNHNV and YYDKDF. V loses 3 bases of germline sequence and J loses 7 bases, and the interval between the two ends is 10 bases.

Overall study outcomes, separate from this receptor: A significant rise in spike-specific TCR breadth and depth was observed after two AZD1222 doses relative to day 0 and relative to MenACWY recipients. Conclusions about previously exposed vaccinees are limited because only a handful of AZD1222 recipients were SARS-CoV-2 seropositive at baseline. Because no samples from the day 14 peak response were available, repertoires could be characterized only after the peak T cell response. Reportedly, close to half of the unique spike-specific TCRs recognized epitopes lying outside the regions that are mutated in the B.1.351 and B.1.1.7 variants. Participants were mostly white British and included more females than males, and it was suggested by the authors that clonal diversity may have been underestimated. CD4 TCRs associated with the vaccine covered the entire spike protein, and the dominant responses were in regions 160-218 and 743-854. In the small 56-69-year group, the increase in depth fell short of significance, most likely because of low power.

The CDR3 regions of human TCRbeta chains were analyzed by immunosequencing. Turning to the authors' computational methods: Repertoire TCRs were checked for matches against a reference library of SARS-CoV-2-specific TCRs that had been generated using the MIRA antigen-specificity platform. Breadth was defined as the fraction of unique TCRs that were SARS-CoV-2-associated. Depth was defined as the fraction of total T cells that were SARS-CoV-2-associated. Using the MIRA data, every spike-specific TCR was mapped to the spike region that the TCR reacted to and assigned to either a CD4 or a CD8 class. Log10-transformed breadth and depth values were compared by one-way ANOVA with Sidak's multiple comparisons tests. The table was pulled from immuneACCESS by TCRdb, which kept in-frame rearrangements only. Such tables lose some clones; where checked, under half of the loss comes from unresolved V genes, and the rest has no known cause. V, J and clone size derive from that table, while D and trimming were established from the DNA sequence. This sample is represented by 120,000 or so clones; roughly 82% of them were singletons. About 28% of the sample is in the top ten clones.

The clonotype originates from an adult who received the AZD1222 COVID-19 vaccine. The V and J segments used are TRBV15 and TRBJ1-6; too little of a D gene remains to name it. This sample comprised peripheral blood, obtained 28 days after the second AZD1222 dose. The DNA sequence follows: TGTGCCACCAGCAGCCCCGTTATCAATTCACCCCTCCACTTT. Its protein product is CATSSPVINSPLHF.